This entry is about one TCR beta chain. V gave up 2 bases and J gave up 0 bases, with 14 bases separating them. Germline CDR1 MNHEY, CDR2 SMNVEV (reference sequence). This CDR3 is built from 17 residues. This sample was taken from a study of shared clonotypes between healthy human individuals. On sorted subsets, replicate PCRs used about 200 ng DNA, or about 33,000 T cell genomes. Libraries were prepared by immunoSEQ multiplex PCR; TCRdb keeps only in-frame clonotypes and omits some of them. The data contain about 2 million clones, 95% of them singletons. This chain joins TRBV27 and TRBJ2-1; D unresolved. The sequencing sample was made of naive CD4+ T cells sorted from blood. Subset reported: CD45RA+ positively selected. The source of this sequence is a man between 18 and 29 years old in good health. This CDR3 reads CASSLNPFPSSYNEQFF. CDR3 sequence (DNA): TGTGCCAGCAGTTTAAACCCTTTTCCAAGCTCCTACAATGAGCAGTTCTTC.